This T cell receptor beta chain was found in a study of glioma-infiltrating T cells (dated by TCRdb to about 2016). Notes on the research overall: The study sequenced TCR alpha- and beta-chain repertoires from glioma tissue, from non-neoplastic brain tissue and from matched peripheral blood mononuclear cells. Three low-grade glioma patients, about 8 primary glioblastoma patients and three non-glioma patients contributing non-neoplastic brain tissue were included in the paired cohort. Each tissue-infiltrating repertoire was compared with the same patient's peripheral blood repertoire to measure divergence between tissue and blood T-cell populations.

What the study reported, not specific to this receptor: VJ-independent divergence between tissue and blood was below expectation in non-neoplastic patients but above expectation in all gliomas, especially low-grade gliomas. Group comparisons rested on small numbers: three non-neoplastic, three low-grade glioma and fewer than ten glioblastoma patients. Tissue and blood shared very few CDR3 sequences, a result attributed to high CDR3 diversity and limited sampling.

The germline V gene (reference sequence) sets CDR1 to WNHNN and CDR2 to SYGVQD. From the cysteine through the phenylalanine, the CDR3 covers 15 amino acids. Only the CDR3 region is kept as DNA, spanning 45 bases read in frame from base 1. V lost 5 bases and J lost 2 bases; the stretch between them is 16 bases long. On this clonotype: Its antigen remains unidentified. Base qualities are not recorded, but no much larger clone differs from it by a single base.

The iRepertoire nested amplicon-rescue multiplex PCR (arm-PCR) platform was used to amplify TCR alpha and beta CDR3 regions from RNA. For one-step reverse transcription and amplification, roughly 85-400 ng of tissue mRNA or PBMC total RNA was used as input. After bead purification, a secondary multiplex PCR added Illumina adapters, and libraries were gel-purified between 200 and 400 bp. Internal 6-nucleotide barcodes were carried by the libraries and were used for demultiplexing. Libraries were sequenced on an Illumina MiSeq with 2x220 or 2x250 nucleotide paired-end reads. In the original analysis: Paired reads were merged with FLASH 1.2.11 and aligned to the GRCh37 human genome with BWA-MEM before extracting TRA and TRB reads. For V and J assignment, an IMGT-derived reference of cassette sequences and CDR3 motifs that included pseudogenes was used. Reads were translated in three frames, and productive CDR3s were defined by a C…FGXG motif without stop codons. A clonotype was defined as a unique combination of a V-J cassette pair and a CDR3 amino acid sequence. Hamming distance filtering was applied to reads, with thresholds set by the sequence error rate of each sample in mapped regions. Using fastp at Q25 and MiXCR, TCRdb reprocessed the public reads and kept productive beta chains. One record per CDR3 amino acid sequence lists the most common genes and DNA. These V and J calls rely on TCRdb rather than the paper's analysis. The sample table records 110,000 or so distinct CDR3 sequences; 20% to 30% of these occur just once. The ten largest clonotypes hold around 30% of the sample.

Material for sequencing was glioma tissue, nonneoplastic brain tissue, or PBMCs (not recorded which). This chain joins TRBV10-1 to TRBJ2-7; the D gene is perhaps TRBD2, from 6 matching bases. This receptor was obtained from a human donor with low-grade glioma or glioblastoma, undergoing nonglioma brain surgery, or in good health (not recorded which). The DNA reads as follows: TGCGCCAGCAGTCTCTCGCCCGGAGGGCCCTACGAGCAGTACTTC. The resulting protein is CASSLSPGGPYEQYF.